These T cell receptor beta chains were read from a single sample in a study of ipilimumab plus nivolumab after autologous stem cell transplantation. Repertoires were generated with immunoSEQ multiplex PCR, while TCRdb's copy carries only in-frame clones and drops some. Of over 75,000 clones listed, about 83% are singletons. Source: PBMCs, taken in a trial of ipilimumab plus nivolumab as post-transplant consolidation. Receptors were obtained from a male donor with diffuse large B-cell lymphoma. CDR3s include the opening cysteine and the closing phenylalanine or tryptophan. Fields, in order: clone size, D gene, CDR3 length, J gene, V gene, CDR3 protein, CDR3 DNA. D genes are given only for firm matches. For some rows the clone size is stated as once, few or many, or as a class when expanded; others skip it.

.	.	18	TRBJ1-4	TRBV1	CTSSPRPPTGVGNEKLFF	TGCACCAGCAGCCCTCGTCCCCCAACAGGGGTGGGTAATGAAAAACTGTTTTTT
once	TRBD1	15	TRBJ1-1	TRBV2	CASSSQGTGNTEAFF	TGTGCCAGCAGTTCACAGGGGACAGGGAACACTGAAGCTTTCTTT
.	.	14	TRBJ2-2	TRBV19	CASSLGRNTGELFF	TGTGCCAGTAGTCTTGGACGGAACACCGGGGAGCTGTTTTTT
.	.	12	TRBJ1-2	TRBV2	CASSGRGERYTF	TGTGCCAGCAGCGGAAGGGGAGAACGCTACACCTTC
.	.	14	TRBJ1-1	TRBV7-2	CASSPGTVFLEAFF	TGTGCCAGCAGCCCAGGGACTGTTTTTCTTGAAGCTTTCTTT
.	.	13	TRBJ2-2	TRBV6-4	CASSADQSRELFF	TGTGCCAGCAGTGCCGACCAGAGCAGGGAGCTGTTTTTT
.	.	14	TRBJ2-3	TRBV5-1	CASSLGYNTDTQYF	TGCGCCAGCAGCTTGGGGTACAACACAGATACGCAGTATTTT
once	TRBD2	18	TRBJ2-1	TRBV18	CASSPLGLAGGNYNEQFF	TGTGCCAGCTCACCCCTGGGACTAGCGGGGGGTAATTACAATGAGCAGTTCTTC
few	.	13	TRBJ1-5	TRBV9	CASSVTGFQPQHF	TGTGCCAGCAGCGTCACAGGTTTTCAGCCCCAGCATTTT
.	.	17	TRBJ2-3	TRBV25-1	CASSESGVPSSTDTQYF	TGTGCCAGCAGTGAATCCGGGGTCCCCTCTAGCACAGATACGCAGTATTTT
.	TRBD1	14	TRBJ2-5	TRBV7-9	CASSLRGRRETQYF	TGTGCCAGCAGCTTAAGGGGGCGCCGGGAGACCCAGTACTTC
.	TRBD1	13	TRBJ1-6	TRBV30	CAWSLQGATPLHF	TGTGCCTGGAGTCTACAGGGGGCAACACCCCTCCACTTT
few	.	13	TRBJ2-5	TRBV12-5	CASGLEPQETQYF	TGTGCTAGTGGTTTGGAGCCACAAGAGACCCAGTACTTC
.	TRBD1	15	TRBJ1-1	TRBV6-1	CASTWDRGVYTEAFF	TGTGCCAGCACCTGGGACAGGGGCGTGTACACTGAAGCTTTCTTT
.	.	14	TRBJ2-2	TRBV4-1	CASSQVRITGELFF	TGCGCCAGCAGCCAAGTTAGGATTACCGGGGAGCTGTTTTTT
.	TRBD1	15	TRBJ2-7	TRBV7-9	CASSSGQGALDEQYF	TGTGCCAGCAGCTCAGGACAGGGCGCCCTTGACGAGCAGTACTTC
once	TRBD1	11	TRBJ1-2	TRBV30	CAWSRGLGYTF	TGTGCCTGGAGCAGGGGGCTGGGCTACACCTTC
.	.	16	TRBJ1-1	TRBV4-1	CASSQGITRGLTEAFF	TGCGCCAGCAGCCAAGGGATAACGAGGGGGTTGACTGAAGCTTTCTTT
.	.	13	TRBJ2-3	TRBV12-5	CASGPALRDTQYF	TGTGCTAGTGGTCCTGCCTTAAGGGATACGCAGTATTTT
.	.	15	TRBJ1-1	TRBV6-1	CASSEHGGKNTEAFF	TGTGCCAGCAGTGAACACGGCGGAAAGAACACTGAAGCTTTCTTT
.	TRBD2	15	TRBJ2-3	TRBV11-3	CASSSRLAGTDTQYF	TGTGCCAGCAGCTCGAGACTAGCGGGGACAGATACGCAGTATTTT
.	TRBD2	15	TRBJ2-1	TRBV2	CASSFPGLGFNEQFF	TGTGCCAGCAGTTTCCCGGGACTAGGATTCAATGAGCAGTTCTTC
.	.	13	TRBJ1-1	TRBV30	CAWSVTAGTEAFF	TGTGCCTGGAGTGTAACGGCGGGCACTGAAGCTTTCTTT
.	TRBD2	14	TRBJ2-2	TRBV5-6	CASSFGRMTGELFF	TGTGCCAGCAGCTTCGGGAGGATGACCGGGGAGCTGTTTTTT
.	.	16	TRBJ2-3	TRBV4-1	CASSQEPAISTDTQYF	TGCGCCAGCAGCCAGGAACCCGCAATTAGCACAGATACGCAGTATTTT
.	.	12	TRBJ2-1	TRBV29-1	CSVADTYNEQFF	TGCAGCGTTGCTGACACGTACAATGAGCAGTTCTTC
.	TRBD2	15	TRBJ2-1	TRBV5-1	CASSWAGGSYNEQFF	TGCGCCAGCAGCTGGGCGGGGGGCTCCTACAATGAGCAGTTCTTC
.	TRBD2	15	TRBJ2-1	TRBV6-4	CASSESGGLSNEQFF	TGTGCCAGCAGTGAGAGCGGGGGCCTCTCGAATGAGCAGTTCTTC
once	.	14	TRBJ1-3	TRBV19	CASSIPGFGGTIYF	TGTGCCAGTAGTATTCCCGGCTTTGGGGGCACCATATATTTT
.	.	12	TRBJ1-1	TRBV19	CASRGGYTEAFF	TGTGCCAGTAGGGGAGGGTACACTGAAGCTTTCTTT
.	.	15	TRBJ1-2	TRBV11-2	CASSLEFSGSYGYTF	TGTGCCAGCAGCTTAGAGTTTTCAGGGTCCTATGGCTACACCTTC
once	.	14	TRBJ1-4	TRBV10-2	CASSDGGISEKLFF	TGCGCCAGCAGTGACGGGGGGATTTCTGAAAAACTGTTTTTT
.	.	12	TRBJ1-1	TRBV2	CASSETGYLAFF	TGTGCCAGCAGTGAGACCGGGTATTTAGCTTTCTTT
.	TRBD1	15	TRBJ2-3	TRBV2	CASSGQGAGTDTQYF	TGTGCCAGCAGTGGACAGGGGGCCGGAACAGATACGCAGTATTTT
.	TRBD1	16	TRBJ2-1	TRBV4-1	CASSQETGASYNEQFF	TGCGCCAGCAGCCAAGAAACAGGGGCGTCCTACAATGAGCAGTTCTTC
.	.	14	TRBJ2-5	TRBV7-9	CASSETRGEGTQYF	TGTGCCAGCAGCGAGACTAGAGGTGAAGGGACCCAGTACTTC
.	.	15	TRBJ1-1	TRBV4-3	CASSQDLDLGNQAFF	TGCGCCAGCAGCCAAGATTTGGATCTAGGTAATCAAGCTTTCTTT
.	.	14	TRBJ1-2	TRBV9	CASSARVGNFGYTF	TGTGCCAGCAGCGCCAGGGTGGGTAATTTTGGCTACACCTTC
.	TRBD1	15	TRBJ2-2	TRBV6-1	CASSEIGRGPGELFF	TGTGCCAGCAGTGAAATAGGCAGGGGGCCCGGGGAGCTGTTTTTT
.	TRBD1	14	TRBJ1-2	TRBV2	CASRGQGAIRGYTF	TGTGCCAGCAGGGGCCAGGGGGCTATAAGGGGCTACACCTTC
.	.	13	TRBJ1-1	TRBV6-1	CASIMRLRSQAFF	TGTGCCAGCATCATGAGGTTACGTTCCCAAGCTTTCTTT